One and the same sample provided the 14 T cell receptor beta chains below, sequenced in a study of CD8 T cells in Susac syndrome. The authors reverse transcribed about 0.5 to 1 ug RNA with random hexamers. TCRdb reanalysed the immunoSEQ multiplex PCR reads using MiXCR and keeps one entry per CDR3 protein. The sample includes a few hundred thousand distinct CDR3 sequences, over 85% seen only once; the top ten take about 0.071%. The sequenced sample was CD4+ T cells from PBMCs. The receptors were gathered from a human donor with multiple sclerosis.

The chain combines TRBV18 with TRBJ2-1; D is ambiguous. CDR1 and CDR2 (germline): KGHSH, LQKENI. The ends were cut back, 3 bases at V and 0 bases at J, with 12 bases in the middle. The CDR3 runs 16 residues. In DNA form, the CDR3 reads TGTGCCAGCTCACCCCCGGTGACCCACTCCTACAATGAGCAGTTCTTC. Its protein is CASSPPVTHSYNEQFF.

The chain joins TRBV27 to TRBJ2-2, with TRBD2 as a possible D gene (5 bases). This CDR3 has 19 residues. V was shortened by 6 bases and J by 1 base, with 24 bases between the two germline ends. The germline gives CDR1 MNHEY, CDR2 SMNVEV (reference sequence). CDR3 coding DNA: TGTGCCAGCAGCAAGAGATCGGGGTTGGGGAGTGGGAACACCGGGGAGCTGTTTTTT. Translated: CASSKRSGLGSGNTGELFF.

The rearrangement uses TRBV20-1 and TRBJ2-1; the match to TRBD1 covers 10 bases. With V trimmed by 6 bases and J by 0 bases, 2 bases remained unmatched. The CDR3 spans 14 residues. Germline V gives CDR1 DFQATT, CDR2 SNEGSKA (reference sequence). The CDR3 loop is CSARQGASYNEQFF. The CDR3 DNA sequence: TGCAGTGCCCGACAGGGGGCCTCCTACAATGAGCAGTTCTTC.

The chain couples TRBV4-1 to TRBJ1-2, with TRBD1 as a possible D gene (5 bases). The germline V gene has CDR1 MGHRA and CDR2 YSYEKL. The CDR3 length is 14 residues. Trimming took 4 bases from V and 8 from J, leaving 17 bases between them. The CDR3 here is CASSPASRGTGYTF. The CDR3 DNA sequence: TGCGCCAGCAGCCCCGCCTCGCGGGGGACGGGCTACACCTTC.

The chain employs TRBV27 and TRBJ1-4; no reliable D call. Between the trimmed V and J ends, which lost 2 bases and 5 bases, there was a span of 12 bases. The CDR3 consists of 15 residues. Per the germline V gene, CDR1 is MNHEY and CDR2 is SMNVEV (reference sequence). The CDR3 DNA reads as TGTGCCAGCAGTTTAACCCCGCAATCCAATGAAAAACTGTTTTTT. The encoded protein is CASSLTPQSNEKLFF.

The chain uses TRBV19 and TRBJ2-1; TRBD1 agrees at 9 bases. V shed 8 bases and J 11 bases; nucleotides not matched to a gene: 10. The CDR3 contains 13 residues. Per the germline V gene, CDR1 is LNHDA and CDR2 is SQIVND (reference sequence). CDR3 in amino acids: CASASGQGGKQFF. The CDR3 DNA is TGTGCCAGTGCATCGGGACAGGGCGGTAAGCAGTTCTTC.

The rearrangement uses TRBV5-4 and TRBJ2-5, with 8 bases fitting TRBD2. CDR3 length equals 14 residues. Germline V CDR1 and CDR2: SGHNT, YYREEE (reference sequence). With V trimmed by 4 bases and J by 6 bases, 8 bases remained unmatched. CDR3 region: CASSEAGVGKTQYF. The CDR3 DNA reads as TGTGCCAGCAGCGAAGCGGGAGTTGGAAAGACCCAGTACTTC.

This clonotype was observed a single time. The V gene is TRBV5-1, the J gene TRBJ2-3; 8 bases are a match to TRBD2. Germline V gene lookup returns CDR1 SGHRS and CDR2 YFSETQ. This CDR3 has 15 amino acids. V shed 5 bases and J 2 bases; nucleotides not matched to a gene: 7. The CDR3 sequence: CASSPGTRHTDTQYF. In DNA, the CDR3 is TGCGCCAGCAGTCCCGGGACTAGGCACACAGATACGCAGTATTTT.

V gene TRBV12-3 or TRBV12-4 combines with J gene TRBJ1-1; D unclear. The V end lost 5 bases, the J end lost 7 bases, and 8 bases lay between the germline ends. The CDR3 is 11 amino acids. For the CDR3, the DNA is TGTGCCAGCAGTGCCACATATGAAGCTTTCTTT. Translated, it gives CASSATYEAFF.

DNA of the CDR3: TGCGCCAGCAGCTCGGGACTAGCGGGGGCAAGCTCCTACGAGCAGTACTTC. Translation gives CASSSGLAGASSYEQYF. This rearrangement joins TRBV5-1 to TRBJ2-7; 14 bases are a match to TRBD2. The germline gives CDR1 SGHRS, CDR2 YFSETQ. CDR3 size: 17 residues. V gave up 3 bases and J gave up 0 bases; unmatched junction bases: 5.

The chain recombines TRBV2 with TRBJ1-4, with D unclear. CDR1 and CDR2 from the germline V gene are SNHLY and FYNNEI. The CDR3 loop spans 13 amino acids. Trimming shortened V by 6 bases and J by 0 bases, and 5 bases separated the two germline ends. The CDR3 DNA is TGTGCCAGCAGGCCCACAACTAATGAAAAACTGTTTTTT. Residues: CASRPTTNEKLFF.

V usage is TRBV3-1 and J usage is TRBJ1-4; tentative D call: TRBD1 (5 bases). The CDR3 has 15 residues. Germline assignment: CDR1 LGHDT and CDR2 YNNKEL (reference sequence). Between the trimmed V and J ends, which lost 2 bases and 9 bases, there was a span of 16 bases. In DNA form, the CDR3 reads TGTGCCAGCAGCCAACTTCGGGGCTTCGGGAAAAAACTGTTTTTT. Its protein product is CASSQLRGFGKKLFF.

This CDR3 is CSANSLSPGANTEAFF. CDR3 DNA: TGCAGTGCTAACTCCCTTAGCCCAGGGGCGAACACTGAAGCTTTCTTT. V usage is TRBV20-1 and J usage is TRBJ1-1; D possibly corresponds to TRBD1 (6 bases). The CDR3 is 16 amino acids. V lost 4 bases to trimming and J lost 1 base, with 19 bases between them. Germline V gene sequence: CDR1 DFQATT, CDR2 SNEGSKA (reference sequence).

The V call is TRBV5-1, the J call TRBJ2-5; D unresolved. V was pared by 2 bases and J by 5 bases, with 7 bases between. Germline loops: CDR1 SGHRS, CDR2 YFSETQ. There are 12 residues in the CDR3. The CDR3 spells CASSFSAETQYF. The DNA for the CDR3 is TGCGCCAGCAGCTTTTCTGCGGAGACCCAGTACTTC.